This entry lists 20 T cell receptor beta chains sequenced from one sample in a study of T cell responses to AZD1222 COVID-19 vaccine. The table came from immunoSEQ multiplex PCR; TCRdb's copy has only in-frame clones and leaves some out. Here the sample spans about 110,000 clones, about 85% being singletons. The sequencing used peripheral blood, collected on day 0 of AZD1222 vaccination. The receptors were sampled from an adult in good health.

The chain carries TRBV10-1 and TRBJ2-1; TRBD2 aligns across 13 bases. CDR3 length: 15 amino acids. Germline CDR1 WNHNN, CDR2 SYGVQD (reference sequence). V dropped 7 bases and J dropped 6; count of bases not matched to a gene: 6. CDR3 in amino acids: CASILTSGRANEQFF. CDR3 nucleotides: TGCGCCAGCATCCTCACTAGCGGGAGGGCCAATGAGCAGTTCTTC.

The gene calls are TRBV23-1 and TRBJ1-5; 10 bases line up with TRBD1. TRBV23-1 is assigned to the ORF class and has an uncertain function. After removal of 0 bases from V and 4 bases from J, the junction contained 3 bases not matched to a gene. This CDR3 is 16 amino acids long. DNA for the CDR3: TGCGCCAGCAGTCAATCAGGGGACAGGGGAAATCAGCCCCAGCATTTT. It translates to CASSQSGDRGNQPQHF.

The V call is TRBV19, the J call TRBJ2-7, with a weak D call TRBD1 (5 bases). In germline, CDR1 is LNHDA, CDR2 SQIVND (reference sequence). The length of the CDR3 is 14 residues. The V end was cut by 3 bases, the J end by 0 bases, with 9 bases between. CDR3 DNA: TGTGCCAGTAGTATTCCAGGGTCCTCCTACGAGCAGTACTTC. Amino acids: CASSIPGSSYEQYF. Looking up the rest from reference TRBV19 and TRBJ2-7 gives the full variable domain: DGGITQSPKYLFRKEGQNVTLSCEQNLNHDAMYWYRQDPGQGLRLIYYSQIVNDFQKGDIAEGYSVSREKKESFPLTVTSAQKNPTAFYLCASSIPGSSYEQYFGPGTRLTVT.

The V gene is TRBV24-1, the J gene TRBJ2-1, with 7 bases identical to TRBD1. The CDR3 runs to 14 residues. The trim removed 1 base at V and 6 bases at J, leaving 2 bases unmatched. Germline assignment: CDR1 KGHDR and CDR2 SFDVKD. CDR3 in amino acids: CATSDFKGANEQFF. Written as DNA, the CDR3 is TGTGCCACCAGTGATTTTAAGGGGGCCAATGAGCAGTTCTTC.

The CDR3 DNA reads TGTGCCAGCAGGTCCTGGGCTGGGACCGGCTATGGCTACACCTTC. This translates into CASRSWAGTGYGYTF. The J gene is TRBJ1-2, the V gene TRBV27, with D possibly being TRBD1 (5 bases). Germline loops: CDR1 MNHEY, CDR2 SMNVEV (reference sequence). Trimming shortened V by 6 bases and J by 4 bases, and 18 bases separated the two germline ends. The CDR3 sequence is 15 residues long.

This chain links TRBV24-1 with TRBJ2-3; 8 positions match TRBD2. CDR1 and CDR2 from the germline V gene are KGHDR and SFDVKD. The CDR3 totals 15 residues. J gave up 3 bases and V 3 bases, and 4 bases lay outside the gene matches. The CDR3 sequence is CATSDPGGRTDTQYF. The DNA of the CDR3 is TGTGCCACCAGTGATCCGGGGGGGCGGACAGATACGCAGTATTTT.

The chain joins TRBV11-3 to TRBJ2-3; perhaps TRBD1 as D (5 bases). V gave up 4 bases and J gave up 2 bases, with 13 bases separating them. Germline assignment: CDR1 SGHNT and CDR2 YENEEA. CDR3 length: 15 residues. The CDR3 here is CASSSSTAATDTQYF. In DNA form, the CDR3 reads TGTGCCAGCAGCTCCTCGACAGCCGCCACAGATACGCAGTATTTT.

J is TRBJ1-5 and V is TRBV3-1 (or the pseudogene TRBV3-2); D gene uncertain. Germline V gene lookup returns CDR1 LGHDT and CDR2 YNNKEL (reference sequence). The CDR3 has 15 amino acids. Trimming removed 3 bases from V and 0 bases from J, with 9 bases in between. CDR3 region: CASSHAGYSNQPQHF. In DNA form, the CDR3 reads TGTGCCAGCAGCCACGCGGGTTATAGCAATCAGCCCCAGCATTTT.

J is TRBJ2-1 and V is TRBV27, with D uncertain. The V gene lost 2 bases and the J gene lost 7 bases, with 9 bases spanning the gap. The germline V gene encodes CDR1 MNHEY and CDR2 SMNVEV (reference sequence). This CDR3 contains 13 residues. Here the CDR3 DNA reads TGTGCCAGCAGTTTAAGTGCCGAGAATGAGCAGTTCTTC. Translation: CASSLSAENEQFF.

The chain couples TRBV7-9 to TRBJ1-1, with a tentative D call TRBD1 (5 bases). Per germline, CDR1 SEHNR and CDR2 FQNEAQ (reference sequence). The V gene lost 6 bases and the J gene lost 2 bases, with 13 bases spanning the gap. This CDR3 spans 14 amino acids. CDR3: CASRATGANTEAFF. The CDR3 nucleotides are TGTGCCAGCAGGGCGACTGGGGCAAACACTGAAGCTTTCTTT.

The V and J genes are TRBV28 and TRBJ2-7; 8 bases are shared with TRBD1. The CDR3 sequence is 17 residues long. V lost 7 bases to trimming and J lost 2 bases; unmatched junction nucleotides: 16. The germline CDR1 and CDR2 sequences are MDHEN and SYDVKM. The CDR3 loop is CASTPGGGDRRAYEQYF. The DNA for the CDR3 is TGTGCCAGCACCCCCGGAGGTGGGGACAGGCGAGCCTACGAGCAGTACTTC.

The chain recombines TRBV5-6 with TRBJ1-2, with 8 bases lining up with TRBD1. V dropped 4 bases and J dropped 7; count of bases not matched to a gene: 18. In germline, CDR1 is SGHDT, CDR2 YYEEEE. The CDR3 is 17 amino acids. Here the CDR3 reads CASSPTTGAVFLGGYTF. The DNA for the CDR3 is TGTGCCAGCAGCCCTACGACAGGGGCTGTTTTTCTAGGTGGCTACACCTTC.

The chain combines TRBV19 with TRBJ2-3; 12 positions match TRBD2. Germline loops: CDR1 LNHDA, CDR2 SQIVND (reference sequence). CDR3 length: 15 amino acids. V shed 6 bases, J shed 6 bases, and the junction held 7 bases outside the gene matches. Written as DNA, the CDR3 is TGTGCCAGTAGGACTAGCGGGAGCCGAGGGGATACGCAGTATTTT. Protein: CASRTSGSRGDTQYF. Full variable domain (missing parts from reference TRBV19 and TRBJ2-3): DGGITQSPKYLFRKEGQNVTLSCEQNLNHDAMYWYRQDPGQGLRLIYYSQIVNDFQKGDIAEGYSVSREKKESFPLTVTSAQKNPTAFYLCASRTSGSRGDTQYFGPGTRLTVL.

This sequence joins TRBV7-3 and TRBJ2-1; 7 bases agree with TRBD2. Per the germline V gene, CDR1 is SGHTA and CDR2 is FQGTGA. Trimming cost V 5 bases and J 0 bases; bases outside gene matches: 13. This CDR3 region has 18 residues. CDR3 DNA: TGTGCCAGCAGCCCTTTGACTAGCCTGAGAAGCTCCTACAATGAGCAGTTCTTC. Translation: CASSPLTSLRSSYNEQFF.

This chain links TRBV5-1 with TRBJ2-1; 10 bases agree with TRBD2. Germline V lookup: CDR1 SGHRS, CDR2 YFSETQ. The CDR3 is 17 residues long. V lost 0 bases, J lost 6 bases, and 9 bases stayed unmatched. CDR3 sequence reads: CASSLVSSGGASNEQFF. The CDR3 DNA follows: TGCGCCAGCAGCTTGGTTTCTAGCGGGGGCGCATCCAATGAGCAGTTCTTC.

The CDR3 here is CATRRGGSNQPQHF. The CDR3 bases are TGTGCCACACGAAGGGGAGGCTCTAATCAGCCCCAGCATTTT. The chain joins TRBV28 to TRBJ1-5, with D possibly TRBD1 on 5 matching bases. Trimming cost V 10 bases and J 4 bases, with 17 bases left between them. Germline CDR1 is MDHEN and CDR2 is SYDVKM. There are 14 residues in the CDR3.

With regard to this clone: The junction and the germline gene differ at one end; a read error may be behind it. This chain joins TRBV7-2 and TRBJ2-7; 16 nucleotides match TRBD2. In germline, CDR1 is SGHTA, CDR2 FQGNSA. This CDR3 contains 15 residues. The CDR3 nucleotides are TGTGCCAGCAGCTCTCGCCCGGGACTAGCGGGAGGGGATGGTTTC. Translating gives CASSSRPGLAGGDGF.

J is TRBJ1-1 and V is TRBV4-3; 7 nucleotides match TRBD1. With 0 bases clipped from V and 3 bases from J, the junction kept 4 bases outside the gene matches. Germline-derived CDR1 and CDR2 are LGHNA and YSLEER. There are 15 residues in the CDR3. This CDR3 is CASSQETGRDTEAFF. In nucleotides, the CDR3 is TGCGCCAGCAGCCAAGAGACAGGGCGGGACACTGAAGCTTTCTTT.

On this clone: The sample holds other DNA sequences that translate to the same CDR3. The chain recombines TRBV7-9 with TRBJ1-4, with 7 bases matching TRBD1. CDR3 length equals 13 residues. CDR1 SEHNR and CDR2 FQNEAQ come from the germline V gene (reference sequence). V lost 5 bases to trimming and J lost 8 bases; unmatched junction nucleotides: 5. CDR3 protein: CASSLGDSEKLFF. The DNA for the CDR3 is TGTGCCAGCAGCCTAGGGGACAGCGAAAAACTGTTTTTT.

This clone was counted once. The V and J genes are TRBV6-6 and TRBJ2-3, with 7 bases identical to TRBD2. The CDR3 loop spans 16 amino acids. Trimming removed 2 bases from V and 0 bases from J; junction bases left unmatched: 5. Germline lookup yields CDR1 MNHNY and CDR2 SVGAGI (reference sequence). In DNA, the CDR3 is TGTGCCAGCAGTTACGGTCTAGCGGCTAGCACAGATACGCAGTATTTT. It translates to CASSYGLAASTDTQYF.